The entry below gives a single T cell receptor beta chain sequence along with its context. Its antigen is currently unknown. The data are from a study of identical twins. V dropped 6 bases and J dropped 2; count of bases not matched to a gene: 7. Germline CDR1 is SGHTA and CDR2 is FQGNSA. This CDR3 region has 15 residues. Study results and caveats: Out-of-frame TCR alpha sharing observed in monozygotic twins exceeded model estimates. Fewer insertions characterized abundant cord blood beta clonotypes, whereas memory repertoires showed none.

TCRdb processed the 5' RACE reads anew with MiXCR; each CDR3 protein has one entry. The sample carries more than 400,000 distinct CDR3 sequences, approximately 14% recorded once. These data also formed part of another study, on yellow fever vaccine responses in identical twins.

The specimen was CD4+ T cells sorted from blood. This chain links TRBV7-2 with TRBJ2-1; 7 bases map to TRBD2. The clonotype originates from a woman between 18 and 29 years old in good health. The CDR3 DNA follows: TGTGCCAGCAGACTCGCCGGGACTACCTACAATGAGCAGTTCTTC. Amino acids: CASRLAGTTYNEQFF.